These T cell receptor beta chains were read from a single sample in a study of cytomegalovirus exposure and HLA in healthy donors. Produced via immunoSEQ multiplex PCR; TCRdb's table is partial and in-frame only. The repertoire includes under 80,000 clones, approximately 67% of them detected once, and approximately 2.1% sits in the top ten. Material: PBMCs. These receptors were collected from a woman between 25 and 40 years old in good health and CMV-seronegative. The CDR3 runs from the conserved cysteine through the conserved F or W.

TRBV4-1	TRBJ1-4	CASSHEDNEKLFF
TRBV25-1	TRBJ2-5	CASSELEETQYF
TRBV28	TRBJ1-2	CASGGSSDRMGGYTF
TRBV7-9	TRBJ1-2	CASSPGTLLDGYTF
TRBV2	TRBJ2-6	CASSPGRRSSSGANVLTF
TRBV7-3	TRBJ1-2	CASSHDGQGASVRYGYTF
TRBV11-3	TRBJ1-2	CASSWGQGKGSSGYTF
TRBV10-3	TRBJ2-3	CAISTSLSDTQYF
TRBV11-2	TRBJ1-5	CASSLGLRKPQHF
TRBV5-4	TRBJ1-2	CASSPIRADWDYGYTF
TRBV4-1	TRBJ2-3	CASSQEAASGGQRDTQYF
TRBV10-3	TRBJ2-5	CAISDQGYETQYF
TRBV11-3	TRBJ2-2	CATGPGGRTGELFF
TRBV21-1	TRBJ2-7	CASSKATGGQSSYEQYF
TRBV7-9	TRBJ1-3	CASSRNSETRGNTIYF
TRBV19	TRBJ2-5	CASSTRRDSQETQYF
TRBV6-5	TRBJ2-4	CASSYLDRAMSF
TRBV4-3	TRBJ2-5	CASSLTSDRETQYF
TRBV6-1	TRBJ1-5	CASSRDRVQPQHF
TRBV11-3	TRBJ1-6	CASSSRDTDNSPLHF
TRBV27	TRBJ2-1	CASSSLASYNEQFF
TRBV28	TRBJ1-2	CASSPPRTERGYTF
TRBV19	TRBJ2-3	CASSIGAGGADTQYF
TRBV5-4	TRBJ2-5	CASSHPGTSGEETQYF
TRBV4-3	TRBJ1-2	CASSQDRAGLNYGYTF
TRBV7-8	TRBJ2-5	CASSSMEGNKETQYF
TRBV6-6	TRBJ2-1	CASSYSGLAGAQEQFF